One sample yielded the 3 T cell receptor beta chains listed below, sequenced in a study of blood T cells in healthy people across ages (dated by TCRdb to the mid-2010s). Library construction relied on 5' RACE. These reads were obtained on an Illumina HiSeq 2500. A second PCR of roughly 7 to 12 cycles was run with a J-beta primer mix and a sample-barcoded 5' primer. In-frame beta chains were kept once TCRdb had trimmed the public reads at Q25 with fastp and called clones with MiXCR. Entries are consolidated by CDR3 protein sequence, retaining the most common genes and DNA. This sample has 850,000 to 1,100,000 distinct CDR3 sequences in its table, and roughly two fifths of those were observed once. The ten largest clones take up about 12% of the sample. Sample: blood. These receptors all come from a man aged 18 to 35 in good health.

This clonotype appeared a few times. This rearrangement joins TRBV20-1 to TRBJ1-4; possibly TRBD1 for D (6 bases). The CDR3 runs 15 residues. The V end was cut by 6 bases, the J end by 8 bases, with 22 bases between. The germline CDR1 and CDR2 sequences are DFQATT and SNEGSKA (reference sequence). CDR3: CSAHESTGSGEKLFF. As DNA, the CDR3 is TGCAGTGCCCACGAGTCTACAGGGTCGGGCGAAAAACTGTTTTTT.

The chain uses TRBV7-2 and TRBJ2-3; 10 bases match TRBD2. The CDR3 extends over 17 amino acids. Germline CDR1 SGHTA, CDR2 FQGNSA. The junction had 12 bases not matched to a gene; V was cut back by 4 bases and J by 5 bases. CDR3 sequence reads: CASSSRGTSARIDTQYF. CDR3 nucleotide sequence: TGTGCCAGCAGCTCCAGAGGGACTAGCGCCCGAATAGATACGCAGTATTTT.

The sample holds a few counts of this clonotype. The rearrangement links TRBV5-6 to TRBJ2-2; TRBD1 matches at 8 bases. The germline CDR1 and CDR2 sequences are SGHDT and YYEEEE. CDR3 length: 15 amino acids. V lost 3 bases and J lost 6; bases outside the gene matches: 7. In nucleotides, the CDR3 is TGTGCCAGCAGCTCGGGACAGGCGGTCGCCGGGGAGCTGTTTTTT. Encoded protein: CASSSGQAVAGELFF.